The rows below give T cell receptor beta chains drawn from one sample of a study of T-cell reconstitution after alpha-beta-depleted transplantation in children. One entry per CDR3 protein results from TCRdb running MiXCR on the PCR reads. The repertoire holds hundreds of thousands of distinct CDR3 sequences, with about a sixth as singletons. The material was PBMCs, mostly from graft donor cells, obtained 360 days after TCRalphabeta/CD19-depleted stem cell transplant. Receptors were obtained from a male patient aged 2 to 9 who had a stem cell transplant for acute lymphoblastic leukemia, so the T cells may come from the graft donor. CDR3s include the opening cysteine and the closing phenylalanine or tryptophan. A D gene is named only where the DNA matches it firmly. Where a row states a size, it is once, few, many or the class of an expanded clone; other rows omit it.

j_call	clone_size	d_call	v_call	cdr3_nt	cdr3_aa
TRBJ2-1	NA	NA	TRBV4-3	TGCGCCAGCAGCCAAGGGTTGGCTGGATCTGGCGAGCAGTTCTTC	CASSQGLAGSGEQFF
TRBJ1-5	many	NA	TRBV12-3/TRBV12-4	TGTGCCAGCAGCCGGGACCGCAATCAGCCCCAGCATTTT	CASSRDRNQPQHF
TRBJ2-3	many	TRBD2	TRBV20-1	TGCAGTGCCCCCGGGACTAGCGGGAGGGAACGCACAGATACGCAGTATTTT	CSAPGTSGRERTDTQYF
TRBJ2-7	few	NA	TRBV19	TGTGCCAGTAGTAATCGACCCACGCGGGACGAGCAGTACTTC	CASSNRPTRDEQYF
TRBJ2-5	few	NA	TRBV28	TGTGCCAGCAGTCGCGGGGCCGGTGAGACCCAGTACTTC	CASSRGAGETQYF
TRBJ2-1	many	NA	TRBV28	TGTGCCAGCAGTTTACCCGGGACGGCCTTAGGAGAGCAGTTCTTC	CASSLPGTALGEQFF
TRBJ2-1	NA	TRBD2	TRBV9	TGTGCCAGCAGCGCCGGAGCGGGAGGGCCGTACAATGAGCAGTTCTTC	CASSAGAGGPYNEQFF
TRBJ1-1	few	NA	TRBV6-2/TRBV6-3	TGTGCCAGCTTTTCCGCCCGCGGGAAGAACACTGAAGCTTTCTTT	CASFSARGKNTEAFF
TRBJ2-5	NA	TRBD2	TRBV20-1	TGCAGTATTAGCGGGAGGGGATGGCGAGAGACCCAGTACTTC	CSISGRGWRETQYF
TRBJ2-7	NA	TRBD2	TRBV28	TGTGCCAGCACGGGGGGGACTAGCGGGATCGGCCCCTACGAGCAGTACTTC	CASTGGTSGIGPYEQYF
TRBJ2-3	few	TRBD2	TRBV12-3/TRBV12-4	TGTGCCAGCAGATCCCATCCGGGCGGGGGGAGAGATACGCAGTATTTT	CASRSHPGGGRDTQYF
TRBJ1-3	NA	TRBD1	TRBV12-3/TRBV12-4	TGTACCAGCAGTCCCCGGACAGGGTACTCTGGAAACACCATATATTTT	CTSSPRTGYSGNTIYF
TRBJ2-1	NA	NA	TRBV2	TGTGCCAGCAGTCCCCCCCTAAGCGGGAATGAGCAGTTCTTC	CASSPPLSGNEQFF
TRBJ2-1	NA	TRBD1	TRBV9	TGTGCCAACAGCGTATGGGACAGGGAAAATGAGCAGTTCTTC	CANSVWDRENEQFF
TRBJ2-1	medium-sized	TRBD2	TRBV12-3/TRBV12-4	TGTGCCAGCAGTTCCGCTATGCGGGAGGGCCGCGAGAGGTTCTTC	CASSSAMREGRERFF
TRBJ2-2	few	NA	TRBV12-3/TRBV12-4	TGTGCCAGCACCCGCGGAGGACAGATTGTCACCGGGGAGCTGTTTTTT	CASTRGGQIVTGELFF
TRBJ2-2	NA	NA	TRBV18	TGTGCCAGCTCAGTCGGGGTGGCCACCCCCACCGGGGAGCTGTTTTTT	CASSVGVATPTGELFF